This TCR beta chain was identified in a study of blood T cells in healthy people across ages. About the research overall: About one barcoded TCR beta cDNA was captured per two T cells.

Germline CDR1 and CDR2: MNHNY and SVGAGI (reference sequence). With V trimmed by 6 bases and J by 2 bases, 5 bases remained unmatched. The CDR3 has 17 amino acids. Every donor provided 7.5 to 10 milliliters of peripheral blood. Extracted total RNA amounted to at least 5.5 micrograms for each sample. Using a J-beta primer mix together with a sample-barcoded 5' primer, a second PCR was run for roughly 6 to 11 cycles. A 12-random-nucleotide template-switch adaptor tagged each cDNA molecule. TCRdb itself ran the 5' RACE reads through MiXCR, one entry per CDR3 protein. The sample carries nearly 800,000 distinct CDR3 sequences, more than 50% recorded once.

Sequencing was carried out using blood. The clonotype was recovered from a man in his forties in good health. V gene TRBV6-6 combines with J gene TRBJ2-4, with TRBD2 identical over 15 bases. CDR3 region: CASSQGLAGGTKNIQYF. Here the CDR3 DNA reads TGTGCCAGCAGCCAGGGACTAGCGGGAGGTACCAAAAACATTCAGTACTTC.